A single sample gave rise to the 29 T cell receptor beta chains below, sequenced in a study of cytomegalovirus exposure and HLA in healthy donors (dated by TCRdb to the late 2010s). Preparation of the library involved the immunoSEQ multiplex PCR assay. For the multiplex PCR, a mixture combining 60 forward primers for TCR Vbeta segments and 13 reverse primers for TCR Jbeta segments was used. Imported from immuneACCESS, the table was reduced by TCRdb to in-frame sequences with V and J called. These copies leave out some clones; in studies compared against another copy, an unresolved V gene accounts for under half, and the cause of the remainder is not known. Within this sample are about 150,000 clones, with nearly 80% of them counted one time only. The top ten hold roughly 0.68% of the sample. Input material: PBMCs. The receptors originated from a male donor in good health and CMV-seronegative.

The chain links TRBV6-1 to TRBJ2-1; 7 nucleotides agree with TRBD2. The junction had 4 bases not matched to a gene; V was cut back by 4 bases and J by 10 bases. Germline V gene data show CDR1 as MNHNS and CDR2 as SASEGT. This CDR3 is built from 12 residues. The CDR3, as DNA: TGTGCCAGCAGTGGGAGTAGCGGGGAGCAGTTCTTC. Its translation is CASSGSSGEQFF.

V gene TRBV6-4 combines with J gene TRBJ2-3; D perhaps matches TRBD2 (5 bases). The V gene lost 0 bases and the J gene lost 0 bases, with 7 bases spanning the gap. The length of the CDR3 is 15 residues. The germline V gene encodes CDR1 MRHNA and CDR2 SNTAGT. The CDR3, as DNA: TGTGCCAGCAGTGACTCAGGCGGGAGCACAGATACGCAGTATTTT. It yields the protein CASSDSGGSTDTQYF.

The chain employs TRBV29-1 and TRBJ1-1, with D possibly matching TRBD1 (5 bases). Germline CDR1 SQVTM, CDR2 ANQGSEA. Trimming pared 4 bases from V and 0 bases from J, leaving 9 bases between. The CDR3 length is 13 residues. In DNA form, the CDR3 reads TGCAGCGTTGGGCCAGGGTTGAACACTGAAGCTTTCTTT. Amino acid sequence: CSVGPGLNTEAFF.

The DNA of the CDR3 is TGTGCCAGCAGCTTAGCTTCGGGGTCCTGGGCGGGGGGGCGCAATGAGCAGTTCTTC. It codes for CASSLASGSWAGGRNEQFF. This chain uses TRBV7-9 with TRBJ2-1, with TRBD2 matching over 9 bases. Germline lookup yields CDR1 SEHNR and CDR2 FQNEAQ (reference sequence). The CDR3 contains 19 residues. V lost 0 bases and J lost 6; bases outside the gene matches: 15.

J is TRBJ1-1 and V is TRBV6-5; tentatively, D is TRBD1 (5 bases). CDR3 length: 14 amino acids. Looked up from germline, CDR1 is MNHEY and CDR2 is SVGAGI. The V gene lost 6 bases and the J gene lost 4 bases, with 15 bases spanning the gap. The CDR3 reads CASSPRGWGTEAFF. CDR3 bases: TGTGCCAGCAGCCCCCGGGGGTGGGGCACTGAAGCTTTCTTT.

The chain has TRBV11-1 and TRBJ1-1, with D possibly TRBD1 on 5 matching bases. V was clipped by 1 base and J by 1 base, with 7 bases between them. The CDR3 extends over 14 amino acids. The germline gives CDR1 SGHAT, CDR2 FQDESV (reference sequence). The CDR3 DNA sequence: TGTGCCAGCAGCTTAGATGGGGCGAACACTGAAGCTTTCTTT. Translation: CASSLDGANTEAFF. Drawing the rest from reference TRBV11-1 and TRBJ1-1, the complete variable domain is EAEVAQSPRYKITEKSQAVAFWCDPISGHATLYWYRQILGQGPELLVQFQDESVVDDSQLPKDRFSAERLKGVDSTLKIQPAELGDSAMYLCASSLDGANTEAFFGQGTRLTVV.

Note on this clone: Other DNA sequences in the same sample also yield this CDR3. The chain couples TRBV7-8 to TRBJ1-5, with 7 bases matching TRBD1. Germline V CDR1 and CDR2: SGHVS, FQNEAQ. The CDR3 has 13 residues. J gave up 4 bases and V 5 bases, and 2 bases lay outside the gene matches. CDR3 nucleotides: TGTGCCAGCAGCCCCAGGGGGAATCAGCCCCAGCATTTT. Its translation: CASSPRGNQPQHF.

The chain joins TRBV2 to TRBJ1-6, with TRBD1 as a possible D gene (5 bases). Trimming shortened V by 5 bases and J by 6 bases, and 17 bases separated the two germline ends. The germline V gene encodes CDR1 SNHLY and CDR2 FYNNEI. The CDR3 sequence is 16 residues long. The CDR3 reads CASSPQTVGVNSPLHF. In DNA, the CDR3 is TGTGCCAGCAGTCCGCAGACAGTTGGAGTTAATTCACCCCTCCACTTT.

Remarks on this clone: Other DNA sequences of this sample code for an identical CDR3. The V call is TRBV5-1, the J call TRBJ1-1, with TRBD1 matching over 8 bases. The germline V gene encodes CDR1 SGHRS and CDR2 YFSETQ. This CDR3 has 15 residues. The trim removed 2 bases at V and 1 base at J, leaving 4 bases unmatched. The CDR3 protein is CASSFSGTGNTEAFF. CDR3 in DNA: TGCGCCAGCAGCTTCTCCGGGACAGGGAACACTGAAGCTTTCTTT.

The chain uses TRBV15 and TRBJ2-7, with 8 bases matching TRBD1. Looked up from germline, CDR1 is LNHNV and CDR2 is YYDKDF (reference sequence). This CDR3 contains 15 residues. The V gene end was trimmed by 3 bases and the J gene end by 2 bases; junction bases not matched to a gene: 6. CDR3 in amino acids: CATSRQTGDPYEQYF. CDR3 nucleotides: TGTGCCACCAGCAGGCAGACAGGGGATCCCTACGAGCAGTACTTC. Complete variable domain (other parts from reference TRBV15 and TRBJ2-7): DAMVIQNPRYQVTQFGKPVTLSCSQTLNHNVMYWYQQKSSQAPKLLFHYYDKDFNNEADTPDNFQSRRPNTSFCFLDIRSPGLGDTAMYLCATSRQTGDPYEQYFGPGTRLTVT.

The rearrangement uses TRBV6-1 and TRBJ2-1, with 8 bases lining up with TRBD1. This CDR3 spans 16 amino acids. Germline CDR1 MNHNS, CDR2 SASEGT. The V segment lost 3 bases and the J segment 4 bases; nucleotides outside the gene matches: 8. CDR3 sequence: CASSESTTGEYNEQFF. CDR3 nucleotides: TGTGCCAGCAGTGAGTCAACGACAGGGGAGTACAATGAGCAGTTCTTC.

CDR3 nucleotide sequence: TGTGCCAGCACCCCGACTGGGGGGGGCTCCGGGGAGCTGTTTTTT. This encodes CASTPTGGGSGELFF. The chain links TRBV9 to TRBJ2-2, with D perhaps TRBD2 (7 bases). The CDR3 is 15 residues long. V was clipped by 6 bases and J by 6 bases, with 18 bases between them. Germline lookup yields CDR1 SGDLS and CDR2 YYNGEE.

This clone was recorded a few times. The V and J genes are TRBV2 and TRBJ1-5; 11 bases match TRBD1. Germline V gene data show CDR1 as SNHLY and CDR2 as FYNNEI. V was clipped by 0 bases and J by 6 bases; unmatched bases: 4. The CDR3 sequence is 16 residues long. CDR3 sequence (DNA): TGTGCCAGCAGTGAAGCGGACAGGGGGCTTGGTCAGCCCCAGCATTTT. Translated, it gives CASSEADRGLGQPQHF.

The chain combines TRBV27 with TRBJ1-2, with D maybe TRBD1 (5 bases). Per the germline V gene, CDR1 is MNHEY and CDR2 is SMNVEV (reference sequence). The V gene lost 3 bases and the J gene lost 3 bases, with 11 bases spanning the gap. CDR3 size: 14 residues. This CDR3 is CASSFRDSHYGYTF. Written as DNA, the CDR3 is TGTGCCAGCAGTTTCAGAGACAGTCACTATGGCTACACCTTC.

V usage is TRBV10-3 and J usage is TRBJ1-2; tentatively, D is TRBD1 (6 bases). The V gene lost 3 bases and the J gene lost 5 bases, with 10 bases spanning the gap. The CDR3 sequence is 13 residues long. Per the germline V gene, CDR1 is ENHRY and CDR2 is SYGVKD. CDR3: CAISEKGQYGYTF. The CDR3 DNA sequence: TGTGCCATCAGTGAAAAGGGACAATATGGCTACACCTTC.

The chain carries TRBV6-1 and TRBJ2-7, with D maybe TRBD1 (6 bases). V dropped 9 bases and J dropped 1 base, with 13 bases sitting between them. This CDR3 has 13 residues. Looked up from germline, CDR1 is MNHNS and CDR2 is SASEGT. CDR3 DNA sequence: TGTGCCAGTGAGGGACAAACATCCTACGAGCAGTACTTC. Encoded protein: CASEGQTSYEQYF.

There are a few counts of this clone. The chain carries TRBV30 and TRBJ2-7; 8 positions match TRBD1. With V trimmed by 8 bases and J by 3 bases, 6 bases remained unmatched. The CDR3 runs to 12 residues. CDR1 is GTSNPN and CDR2 is SVGIG in the germline V gene (reference sequence). CDR3 region: CAADRGLYEQYF. DNA for the CDR3: TGTGCCGCAGACAGGGGTCTCTACGAGCAGTACTTC.

The CDR3: CAISERTGGTQPQHF. The CDR3 coding sequence is TGTGCCATCAGTGAGAGGACAGGGGGCACTCAGCCCCAGCATTTT. The chain links TRBV10-3 to TRBJ1-5, with TRBD1 matching over 11 bases. The CDR3 contains 15 residues. Unmatched junction bases numbered 3, after V lost 2 bases and J lost 6 bases. Germline CDR1 ENHRY, CDR2 SYGVKD.

This clone appeared a few times. The chain recombines TRBV4-1 with TRBJ2-1; 10 nucleotides match TRBD1. The CDR3 has 16 amino acids. The germline V gene has CDR1 MGHRA and CDR2 YSYEKL. The ends lost 0 bases at V and 4 bases at J; junction bases unmatched: 3. The chain's CDR3 is CASSQEPGQGYNEQFF. The CDR3 region has the DNA TGCGCCAGCAGCCAAGAGCCGGGACAGGGGTACAATGAGCAGTTCTTC.

This rearrangement joins TRBV18 to TRBJ2-2; D perhaps matches TRBD1 (6 bases). The length of the CDR3 is 18 residues. Deletions cut 0 bases from V and 5 bases from J, with 19 bases between. The germline V gene has CDR1 KGHSH and CDR2 LQKENI. CDR3 DNA: TGTGCCAGCTCACCACCACGAATAAGGGGGATCGAAACCGGGGAGCTGTTTTTT. This codes for CASSPPRIRGIETGELFF. The full variable domain, rest sourced from reference TRBV18 and TRBJ2-2, is NAGVMQNPRHLVRRRGQEARLRCSPMKGHSHVYWYRQLPEEGLKFMVYLQKENIIDESGMPKERFSAEFPKEGPSILRIQQVVRGDSAAYFCASSPPRIRGIETGELFFGEGSRLTVL.

The V and J genes are TRBV30 and TRBJ2-3; TRBD2 matches 7 bases. This CDR3 has 14 amino acids. Germline V gene data show CDR1 as GTSNPN and CDR2 as SVGIG (reference sequence). J was trimmed by 5 bases and V by 0 bases; bases with no gene match: 5. This chain's CDR3 is CAWSVGGGLDTQYF. CDR3 DNA sequence: TGTGCCTGGAGTGTGGGGGGGGGTTTAGATACGCAGTATTTT.

This clone was observed a few times. This chain uses TRBV18 with TRBJ1-2; D is possibly TRBD1 (6 bases). The germline V gene has CDR1 KGHSH and CDR2 LQKENI. V was trimmed by 4 bases and J by 3 bases, leaving 33 bases between them. CDR3 length: 21 amino acids. The CDR3 protein is CASSQFSSLVAGDAGDYGYTF. The CDR3 DNA is TGTGCCAGCTCACAATTCTCTTCGCTGGTGGCAGGGGACGCGGGGGACTATGGCTACACCTTC.

This clone appeared once. The rearrangement joins TRBV4-3 to TRBJ2-2; 11 bases fit TRBD2. CDR1 is LGHNA and CDR2 is YSLEER in the germline V gene. The CDR3 is made up of 16 amino acids. Losses at the gene ends were 1 base for V and 5 bases for J; bases not matched to a gene: 3. Written as DNA, the CDR3 is TGCGCCAGCAGCCAAGCACTAGCGGGGGTGACCGGGGAGCTGTTTTTT. It translates to CASSQALAGVTGELFF.

The chain is built from TRBV27 and TRBJ2-5; TRBD1 aligns across 9 bases. Losses at the gene ends were 3 bases for V and 5 bases for J; bases not matched to a gene: 7. CDR1 MNHEY and CDR2 SMNVEV come from the germline V gene (reference sequence). This CDR3 spans 15 amino acids. In DNA, the CDR3 is TGTGCCAGCAGTTTTAGGGGACAGGGATGGGAGACCCAGTACTTC. It yields the protein CASSFRGQGWETQYF.

J is TRBJ2-3 and V is TRBV5-1; D is possibly TRBD1 (6 bases). Trimming stripped 1 base from V and 0 bases from J, with 9 bases between. The length of the CDR3 is 15 residues. Germline lookup yields CDR1 SGHRS and CDR2 YFSETQ. CDR3 DNA sequence: TGCGCCAGCAGCTTGCCGGGACAAAGCACAGATACGCAGTATTTT. It translates to CASSLPGQSTDTQYF.

The chain is built from TRBV27 and TRBJ2-3, with TRBD2 matching 9 bases. The J segment lost 0 bases and the V segment lost 8 bases, leaving 9 bases of the junction unmatched. CDR3 length equals 16 residues. Germline V gene sequence: CDR1 MNHEY, CDR2 SMNVEV (reference sequence). The CDR3 protein is CASLAGGHPSTDTQYF. In nucleotides, the CDR3 is TGTGCCAGCTTGGCGGGAGGGCACCCTAGCACAGATACGCAGTATTTT.

CDR3 amino acids: CASSLGHRGSETQYF. The CDR3 DNA reads as TGTGCCAGCAGCTTAGGCCATCGCGGTTCAGAGACCCAGTACTTC. V is TRBV13 and J is TRBJ2-5, with D unclear. V lost 0 bases and J 4 bases, leaving 12 bases between the germline ends. The germline CDR1 and CDR2 sequences are PRHDT and FYEKMQ (reference sequence). The CDR3 covers 15 residues.

This sequence joins TRBV6-5 and TRBJ1-2; 8 nucleotides agree with TRBD1. CDR1 is MNHEY, CDR2 SVGAGI, per germline. The junction had 2 bases not matched to a gene; V was cut back by 0 bases and J by 5 bases. There are 14 residues in the CDR3. The CDR3 spells CASSYSQGAYGYTF. The CDR3 DNA reads as TGTGCCAGCAGTTACTCCCAGGGGGCGTATGGCTACACCTTC.

V usage is TRBV5-6 and J usage is TRBJ1-2; 12 bases are a match to TRBD1. With V trimmed by 6 bases and J by 7 bases, 7 bases remained unmatched. The germline V gene has CDR1 SGHDT and CDR2 YYEEEE. The CDR3 spans 14 residues. The CDR3 DNA follows: TGTGCCAGCACGAGGGGGACAGGGGGCCCTGGCTACACCTTC. Translating it yields CASTRGTGGPGYTF.